These 18 T cell receptor beta chains were sequenced from one sample in a study of human T cells and chemical hapten exposure. Time point noted: pre-sensitization, week 0. The treatment denotes: therapeutic diphenylcyclopropenone sensitization with weekly scalp DPC. TCRdb reanalysed the RACE reads using MiXCR and keeps one entry per CDR3 protein. The profile shows 60,000 to 70,000 distinct CDR3 sequences, approximately 9.9% of them singletons. Sequenced here: whole blood, sampled in connection with sensitization to the hapten diphenylcyclopropenone (DPC). These receptors all come from a woman between 45 and 60 years old with alopecia areata. Some clones in this sample may be carry-over from other donors' samples.

The V call is TRBV30, the J call TRBJ1-3, with D unresolved. Germline lookup yields CDR1 GTSNPN and CDR2 SVGIG (reference sequence). Trimming pared 3 bases from V and 0 bases from J, leaving 12 bases between. This CDR3 is built from 15 residues. In DNA, the CDR3 is TGTGCCTGGAGCAGACGGTTGCTCTCTGGAAACACCATATATTTT. It encodes CAWSRRLLSGNTIYF.

V usage is TRBV15 and J usage is TRBJ2-7; TRBD2 aligns across 11 bases. Germline loops: CDR1 LNHNV, CDR2 YYDKDF (reference sequence). The length of the CDR3 is 16 residues. J lost 7 bases, V lost 3 bases, and 11 bases had no gene match. CDR3 protein: CATSSQPGLAVLEQYF. The DNA for the CDR3 is TGTGCCACCAGCAGTCAACCGGGACTAGCGGTTTTGGAGCAGTACTTC.

The rearrangement links TRBV28 to TRBJ2-1, with 7 bases lining up with TRBD2. With V trimmed by 5 bases and J by 8 bases, 12 bases remained unmatched. The CDR3 is made up of 15 amino acids. Germline CDR1 reads MDHEN; CDR2 reads SYDVKM. The CDR3 here is CASSQGGGSHYEQFF. Written as DNA, the CDR3 is TGTGCCAGCAGTCAGGGCGGCGGGAGTCACTATGAGCAGTTCTTC.

Many counts were recorded for this clonotype. The rearrangement uses TRBV7-9 and TRBJ1-1; D remains ambiguous. Germline CDR1 SEHNR, CDR2 FQNEAQ (reference sequence). The CDR3 totals 11 residues. Trimming took off 3 bases at V and 7 bases at J, with 6 bases between the two ends. CDR3 sequence reads: CASSFTGEAFF. The CDR3 nucleotides read TGTGCCAGCAGCTTCACGGGTGAAGCTTTCTTT. Full variable domain (remainder filled in from reference TRBV7-9 and TRBJ1-1): DTGVSQNPRHKITKRGQNVTFRCDPISEHNRLYWYRQTLGQGPEFLTYFQNEAQLEKSRLLSDRFSAERPKGSFSTLEIQRTEQGDSAMYLCASSFTGEAFFGQGTRLTVV.

This clonotype came up a few times. This sequence joins TRBV12-3 or TRBV12-4 and TRBJ1-5; D gene ambiguous. V lost 3 bases, J lost 5 bases, and 5 bases lay in between. The CDR3 is 12 amino acids. CDR3 region: CASSLRDQPQHF. CDR3 DNA: TGTGCCAGCAGTTTGCGGGATCAGCCCCAGCATTTT.

This clonotype was observed many times. The chain recombines TRBV12-3 or TRBV12-4 with TRBJ2-3; the D gene is possibly TRBD2 (7 bases). The CDR3 extends over 19 amino acids. Trimming stripped 4 bases from V and 5 bases from J, with 28 bases between. The CDR3 DNA sequence: TGTGCCAGCAGTTCCCGAGGGGGGGCGCGAGGACATTTGGTAGATACGCAGTATTTT. Its protein product is CASSSRGGARGHLVDTQYF.

The sample holds one count of this clonotype. V is TRBV29-1 and J is TRBJ2-7; 11 bases are a match to TRBD2. CDR1 is SQVTM, CDR2 ANQGSEA, per germline. The CDR3 covers 12 residues. J lost 5 bases, V lost 7 bases, and 4 bases had no gene match. CDR3 residues: CSATSGSNEQYF. The CDR3 DNA follows: TGCAGCGCCACTAGCGGGAGCAACGAGCAGTACTTC.

This clonotype came up many times. This chain connects TRBV20-1 to TRBJ2-3; 8 nucleotides match TRBD2. CDR1 DFQATT and CDR2 SNEGSKA come from the germline V gene (reference sequence). This CDR3 has 15 residues. With V trimmed by 5 bases and J by 4 bases, 11 bases remained unmatched. The CDR3 bases are TGCAGTGCTGGGGGGGGACTAGTCAACGCAGATACGCAGTATTTT. Amino acids: CSAGGGLVNADTQYF.

This chain connects TRBV7-9 to TRBJ2-5; 8 nucleotides line up with TRBD2. Germline assignment: CDR1 SEHNR and CDR2 FQNEAQ (reference sequence). CDR3 length: 17 amino acids. The V segment lost 4 bases and the J segment 3 bases; nucleotides outside the gene matches: 13. CDR3 residues: CASSSTSGGGTKETQYF. CDR3 nucleotide sequence: TGTGCCAGCAGCTCCACTTCTGGCGGGGGGACTAAAGAGACCCAGTACTTC.

This clonotype came up a few times. The chain couples TRBV7-2 to TRBJ1-1; D is unresolved. CDR1 is SGHTA, CDR2 FQGNSA, per germline. This CDR3 has 14 residues. The V end lost 5 bases, the J end lost 3 bases, and 13 bases lay between the germline ends. CDR3 nucleotide sequence: TGTGCCAGCAGCCCAGGCGGGTCTTACACTGAAGCTTTCTTT. Translated: CASSPGGSYTEAFF.

The V call is TRBV19, the J call TRBJ1-6, with a weak D call TRBD1 (5 bases). CDR3 length: 14 residues. Germline CDR1 is LNHDA and CDR2 is SQIVND (reference sequence). V was trimmed by 5 bases and J by 7 bases, leaving 12 bases between them. CDR3 sequence (DNA): TGTGCCAGTAGTCTGACAGCCCAGAATTCACCCCTCCACTTT. This translates into CASSLTAQNSPLHF.

This clonotype has more than one count but fewer than ten. The CDR3 is CASFSPVFEKLFF. The CDR3 DNA follows: TGTGCCAGCTTCTCCCCGGTGTTTGAAAAACTGTTTTTT. The J gene is TRBJ1-4, the V gene TRBV12-3 or TRBV12-4; D is undetermined. The CDR3 runs to 13 residues. Trimming left V 8 bases short and J 7 bases short, with 14 bases between.

This sequence joins TRBV28 and TRBJ2-1, with 11 bases identical to TRBD2. V was clipped by 5 bases and J by 5 bases; unmatched bases: 14. Germline V gene lookup returns CDR1 MDHEN and CDR2 SYDVKM. The CDR3 totals 18 residues. DNA for the CDR3: TGTGCCAGCAGTCCCCTGGGTAGCGGGAGGGCCTCTGACAATGAGCAGTTCTTC. It is translated as CASSPLGSGRASDNEQFF.

This clonotype has only a few counts. The V gene is TRBV18, the J gene TRBJ1-1, with D hard to call. With 6 bases removed from V and 3 bases from J, the gap between germline ends came to 17 bases. Germline V gene data show CDR1 as KGHSH and CDR2 as LQKENI. CDR3 size: 15 residues. The CDR3 sequence: CASSTTRFGDTEAFF. The CDR3 DNA follows: TGTGCCAGCTCCACCACCCGCTTTGGGGACACTGAAGCTTTCTTT. The variable domain in full, completed from reference TRBV18 and TRBJ1-1, reads NAGVMQNPRHLVRRRGQEARLRCSPMKGHSHVYWYRQLPEEGLKFMVYLQKENIIDESGMPKERFSAEFPKEGPSILRIQQVVRGDSAAYFCASSTTRFGDTEAFFGQGTRLTVV.

This clonotype was counted only a few times. The rearrangement joins TRBV7-2 to TRBJ2-2; 11 bases are shared with TRBD2. The junction had 12 bases not matched to a gene; V was cut back by 5 bases and J by 1 base. Germline CDR1 reads SGHTA; CDR2 reads FQGNSA. The CDR3 is made up of 19 amino acids. The CDR3 DNA reads as TGTGCCAGCAGCATAACCACAACTAGCGGGGGCGTGAACACCGGGGAGCTGTTTTTT. The encoded protein is CASSITTTSGGVNTGELFF.

The V gene is TRBV12-3 or TRBV12-4, the J gene TRBJ2-7; perhaps TRBD2 as D (6 bases). The CDR3 runs 14 residues. The V gene lost 3 bases and the J gene lost 3 bases, with 12 bases spanning the gap. The DNA for the CDR3 is TGTGCCAGCAGTTTCGCGGGGACCCACTACGAGCAGTACTTC. Amino acid sequence: CASSFAGTHYEQYF.

Only a few counts were recorded for this clonotype. DNA for the CDR3: TGCAGCGTCGGTGGACTAGCGGGGTACAATGAGCAGTTCTTC. Its protein product is CSVGGLAGYNEQFF. The chain employs TRBV29-1 and TRBJ2-1, with 12 bases fitting TRBD2. CDR1 is SQVTM, CDR2 ANQGSEA, per germline. This CDR3 is 14 amino acids long. V shed 6 bases and J 4 bases; nucleotides not matched to a gene: 4.

This clonotype was counted ten times or more. J is TRBJ1-1 and V is TRBV29-1, with D uncertain. V lost 4 bases and J 1 base, leaving 10 bases between the germline ends. Germline lookup yields CDR1 SQVTM and CDR2 ANQGSEA. The CDR3 loop spans 13 amino acids. The CDR3 loop reads CSVVSGRNTEAFF. The CDR3 DNA is TGCAGCGTTGTATCTGGCAGGAACACTGAAGCTTTCTTT.